This TCR beta chain was obtained from a study of cytomegalovirus exposure and HLA in healthy donors. Regarding donors, all were healthy bone marrow donors. Germline V gene lookup returns CDR1 SGHKS and CDR2 YYEKEE (reference sequence). There are 15 residues in the CDR3. V shed 2 bases and J shed 2 bases, with 13 bases lying between them. As regards this clone: The antigen is not known.

Study conclusions and caveats: In a later analysis, the majority of CMV-associated beta chains seemingly showed HLA restriction. As confirmed in vitro, a few CMV-associated chains were specific for CMV antigens.

A multiplex PCR was run with 60 Vbeta primers and 13 Jbeta primers. Per the original methods: As a later analysis found, there were approximately 80 million unique TCR beta chains, of which around 9.9 million were shared. The assay was immunoSEQ multiplex PCR, and TCRdb's table has in-frame clones only and misses some. D and trimming were read from the DNA, whereas the V and J calls and clone size are those reported in that table. The sample includes approximately 140,000 clones, approximately 80% seen only once; the top ten take about 5%. Material for sequencing was PBMCs. This receptor was identified in a male donor in good health and CMV-seronegative. This rearrangement joins TRBV5-5 to TRBJ1-2; D might be TRBD1 (6 bases). The CDR3 DNA reads TGTGCCAGCAGCTTTGGGGCCACAGGGAACTATGGCTACACCTTC. It is translated as CASSFGATGNYGYTF.